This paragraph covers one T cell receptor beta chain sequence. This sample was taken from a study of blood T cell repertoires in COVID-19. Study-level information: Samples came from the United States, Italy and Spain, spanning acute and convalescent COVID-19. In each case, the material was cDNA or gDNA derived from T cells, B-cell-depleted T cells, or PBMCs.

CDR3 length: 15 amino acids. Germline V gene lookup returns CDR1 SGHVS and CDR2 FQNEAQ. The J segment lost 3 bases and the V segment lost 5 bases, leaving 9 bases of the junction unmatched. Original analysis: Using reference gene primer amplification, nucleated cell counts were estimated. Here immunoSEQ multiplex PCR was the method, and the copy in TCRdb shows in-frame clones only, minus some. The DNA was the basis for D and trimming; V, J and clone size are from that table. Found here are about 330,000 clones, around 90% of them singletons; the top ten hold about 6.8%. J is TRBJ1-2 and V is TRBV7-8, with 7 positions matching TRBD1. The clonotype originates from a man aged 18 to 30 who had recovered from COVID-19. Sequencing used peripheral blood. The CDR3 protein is CASSPSGTGDYGYTF. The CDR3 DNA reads TGTGCCAGCAGCCCCTCGGGCACAGGGGACTATGGCTACACCTTC.